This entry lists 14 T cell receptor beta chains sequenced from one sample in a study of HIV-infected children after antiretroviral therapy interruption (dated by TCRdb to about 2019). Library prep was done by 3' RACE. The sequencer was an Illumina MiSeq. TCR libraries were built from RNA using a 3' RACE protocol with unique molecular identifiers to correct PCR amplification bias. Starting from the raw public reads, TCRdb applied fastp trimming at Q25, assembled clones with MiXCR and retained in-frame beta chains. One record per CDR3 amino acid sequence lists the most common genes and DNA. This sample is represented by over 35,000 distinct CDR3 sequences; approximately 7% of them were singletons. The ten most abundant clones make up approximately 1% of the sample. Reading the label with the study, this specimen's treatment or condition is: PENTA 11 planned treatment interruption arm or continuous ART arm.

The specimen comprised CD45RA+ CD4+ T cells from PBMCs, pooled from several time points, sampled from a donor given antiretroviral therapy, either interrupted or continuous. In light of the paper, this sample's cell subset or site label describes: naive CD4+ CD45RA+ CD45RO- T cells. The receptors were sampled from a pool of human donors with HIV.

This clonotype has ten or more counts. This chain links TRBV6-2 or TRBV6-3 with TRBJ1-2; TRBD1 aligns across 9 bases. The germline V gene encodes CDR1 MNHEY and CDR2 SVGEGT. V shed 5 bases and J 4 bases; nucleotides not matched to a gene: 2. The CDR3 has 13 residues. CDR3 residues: CASSGTGTYGYTF. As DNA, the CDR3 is TGTGCCAGCAGTGGGACAGGGACCTATGGCTACACCTTC.

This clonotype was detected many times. CDR3 DNA: TGTGCCAGCAGTTACCGGTTCGCGGGCTACACCTTC. Its translation: CASSYRFAGYTF. This sequence joins TRBV6-2 or TRBV6-3 and TRBJ1-2; D is ambiguous. Germline assignment: CDR1 MNHEY and CDR2 SVGEGT. The CDR3 is made up of 12 amino acids. The V gene lost 2 bases and the J gene lost 8 bases, with 9 bases spanning the gap.

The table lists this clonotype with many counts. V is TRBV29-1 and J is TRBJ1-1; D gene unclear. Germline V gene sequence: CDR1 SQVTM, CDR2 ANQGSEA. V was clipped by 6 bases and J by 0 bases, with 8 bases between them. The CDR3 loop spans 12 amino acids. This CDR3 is CSVLIMNTEAFF. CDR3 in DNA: TGCAGCGTGCTCATCATGAACACTGAAGCTTTCTTT.

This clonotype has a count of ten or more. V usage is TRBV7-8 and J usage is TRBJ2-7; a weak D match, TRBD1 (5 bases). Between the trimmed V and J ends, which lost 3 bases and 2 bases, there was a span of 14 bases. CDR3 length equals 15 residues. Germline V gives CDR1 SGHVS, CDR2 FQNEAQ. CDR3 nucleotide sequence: TGTGCCAGCAGCTTCACCAGGGTGGTGGCCTACGAGCAGTACTTC. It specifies CASSFTRVVAYEQYF.

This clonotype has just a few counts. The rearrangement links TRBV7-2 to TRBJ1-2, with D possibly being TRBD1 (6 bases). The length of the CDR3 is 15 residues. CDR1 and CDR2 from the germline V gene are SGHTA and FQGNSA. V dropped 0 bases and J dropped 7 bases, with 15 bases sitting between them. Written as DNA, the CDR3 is TGTGCCAGCAGCTTAGCAACGGGGGCTAAATCTGGCTACACCTTC. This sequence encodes CASSLATGAKSGYTF.

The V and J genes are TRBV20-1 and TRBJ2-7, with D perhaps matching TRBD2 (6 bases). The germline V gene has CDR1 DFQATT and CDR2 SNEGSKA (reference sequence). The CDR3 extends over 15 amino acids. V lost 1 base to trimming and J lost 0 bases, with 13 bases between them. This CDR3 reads CSARVAVSFSYEQYF. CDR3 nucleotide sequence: TGCAGTGCTAGAGTAGCGGTCTCCTTCTCCTACGAGCAGTACTTC.

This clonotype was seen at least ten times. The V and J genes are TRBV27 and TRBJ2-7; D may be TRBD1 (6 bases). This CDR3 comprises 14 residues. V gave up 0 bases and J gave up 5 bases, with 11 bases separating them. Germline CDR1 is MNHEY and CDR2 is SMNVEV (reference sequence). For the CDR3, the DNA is TGTGCCAGCAGTTTATCAGGGGGTCGGAACGAGCAGTACTTC. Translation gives CASSLSGGRNEQYF.

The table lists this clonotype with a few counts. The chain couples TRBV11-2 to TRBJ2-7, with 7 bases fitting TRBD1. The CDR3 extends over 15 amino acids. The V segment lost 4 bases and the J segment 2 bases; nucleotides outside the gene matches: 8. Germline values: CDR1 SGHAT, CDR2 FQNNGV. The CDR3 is CASSSPTGPAYEQYF. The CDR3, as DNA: TGTGCCAGCAGCTCGCCGACAGGGCCGGCCTACGAGCAGTACTTC.

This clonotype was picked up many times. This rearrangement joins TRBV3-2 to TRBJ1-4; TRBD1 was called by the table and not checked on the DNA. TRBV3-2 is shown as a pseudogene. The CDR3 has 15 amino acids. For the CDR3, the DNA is TGTGCCAGCAGCCAACAGACAGGGAGTTCAGGGAAACTGTTTTTT. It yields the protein CASSQQTGSSGKLFF.

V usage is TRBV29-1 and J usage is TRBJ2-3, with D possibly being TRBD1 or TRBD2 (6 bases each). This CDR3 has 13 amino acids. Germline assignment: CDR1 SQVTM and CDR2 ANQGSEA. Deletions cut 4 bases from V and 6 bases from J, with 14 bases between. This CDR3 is CSVARGRGDTQYF. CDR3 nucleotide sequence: TGCAGCGTTGCGCGGGGAAGGGGGGATACGCAGTATTTT.

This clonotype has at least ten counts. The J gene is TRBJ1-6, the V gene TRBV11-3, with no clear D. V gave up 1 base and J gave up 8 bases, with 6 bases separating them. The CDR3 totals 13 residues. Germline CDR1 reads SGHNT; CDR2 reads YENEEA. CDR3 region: CASSLGWDSPLHF. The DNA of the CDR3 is TGTGCCAGCAGCTTAGGTTGGGATTCACCCCTCCACTTT.

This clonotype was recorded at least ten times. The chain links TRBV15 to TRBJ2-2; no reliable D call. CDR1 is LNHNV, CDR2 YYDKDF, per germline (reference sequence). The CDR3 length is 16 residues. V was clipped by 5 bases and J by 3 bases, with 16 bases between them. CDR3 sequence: CATSHLVWADTGELFF. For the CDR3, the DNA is TGTGCCACCAGCCACCTCGTCTGGGCAGACACCGGGGAGCTGTTTTTT.

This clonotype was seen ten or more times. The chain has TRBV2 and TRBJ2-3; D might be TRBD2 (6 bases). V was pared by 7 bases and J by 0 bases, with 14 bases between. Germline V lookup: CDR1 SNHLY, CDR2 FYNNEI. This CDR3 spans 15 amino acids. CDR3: CASTRGTRSTDTQYF. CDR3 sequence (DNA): TGTGCCAGCACTCGGGGGACCCGTAGCACAGATACGCAGTATTTT.

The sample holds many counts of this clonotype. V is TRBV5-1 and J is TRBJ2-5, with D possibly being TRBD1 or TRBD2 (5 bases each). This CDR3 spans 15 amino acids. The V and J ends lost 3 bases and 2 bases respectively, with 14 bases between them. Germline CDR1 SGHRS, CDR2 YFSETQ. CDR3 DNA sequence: TGCGCCAGCAGCTGGGGACCTATCGAACAAGAGACCCAGTACTTC. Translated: CASSWGPIEQETQYF.